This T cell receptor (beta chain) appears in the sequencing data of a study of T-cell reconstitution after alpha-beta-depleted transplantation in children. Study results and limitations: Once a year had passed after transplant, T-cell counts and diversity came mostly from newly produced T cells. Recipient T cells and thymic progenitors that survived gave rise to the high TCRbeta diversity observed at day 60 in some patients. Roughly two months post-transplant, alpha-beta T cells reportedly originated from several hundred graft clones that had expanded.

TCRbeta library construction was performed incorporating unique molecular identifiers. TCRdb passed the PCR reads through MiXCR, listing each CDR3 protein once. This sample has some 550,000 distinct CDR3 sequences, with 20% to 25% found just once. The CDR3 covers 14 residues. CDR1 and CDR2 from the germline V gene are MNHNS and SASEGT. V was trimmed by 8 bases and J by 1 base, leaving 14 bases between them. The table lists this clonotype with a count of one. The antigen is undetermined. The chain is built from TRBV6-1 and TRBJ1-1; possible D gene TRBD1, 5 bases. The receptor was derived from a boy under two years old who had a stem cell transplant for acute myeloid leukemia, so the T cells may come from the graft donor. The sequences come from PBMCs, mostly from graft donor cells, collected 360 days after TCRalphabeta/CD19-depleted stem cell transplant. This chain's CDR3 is CASGGTYPNTEAFF. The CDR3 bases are TGTGCCAGCGGGGGGACCTACCCGAACACTGAAGCTTTCTTT.